The clone carrying this TCR beta chain was counted a few times. The target antigen is unknown. Patients sequenced had flow cytometry evidence of CD8+CD57+ cell expansion. Severe acquired aplastic anemia was present in every patient. Each patient gave a blood sample that was collected before any therapy had been received. The sample is drawn from a study of CD8+CD57+ T cells in acquired aplastic anemia. General study results and limits: Patients and controls shared 25 to 35 CD8+ CDR3 sequences, highly expressed in patients.

Profiles of TCR beta VDJ and CDR3 were generated from a genomic DNA template. TCRdb used MiXCR to reprocess the reads, holding one entry per CDR3 protein. The sample holds roughly 200,000 distinct CDR3 sequences, 63% seen once. CDR1 is MNHNS and CDR2 is SASEGT in the germline V gene. This CDR3 is 14 amino acids long. V lost 6 bases, J lost 0 bases, and 8 bases lay in between. The TCR was taken from a human donor with aplastic anemia. V is TRBV6-1 and J is TRBJ1-4; unclear D gene. The sequencing sample was made of sorted CD4+, CD8+, or CD8+CD57+ T cells (not recorded which) from PBMCs. The CDR3 DNA reads TGTGCCAGCAGCGAGAGGGCAACTAATGAAAAACTGTTTTTT. Protein sequence: CASSERATNEKLFF.